Each of the 18 T cell receptor beta chains below was sequenced from the same sample in a study of CXCR3-negative and CXCR3-positive naive CD8 T cells. UMI-labeled TRB cDNA libraries were prepared by 5' RACE. TCRdb reprocessed the 5' RACE reads and stores each CDR3 protein as one record, lacking DNA. The sample totals 45,000 to 70,000 distinct CDR3 sequences. The sequenced sample was memory CD8+ T cells from blood. The source of these receptors is a human donor in good health. Some clones in this sample may be carry-over from other donors' samples.

The chain is built from TRBV20-1 and TRBJ2-5; the TRBD2 assignment by TCRdb is unverifiable without DNA. CDR1 is DFQATT and CDR2 is SNEGSKA in the germline V gene (reference sequence). This CDR3 contains 11 residues. CDR3 amino acids: CSATQDWTQYF.

The chain combines TRBV20-1 with TRBJ2-7; TCRdb calls TRBD1, which cannot be checked without DNA. The CDR3 totals 15 residues. Per germline, CDR1 DFQATT and CDR2 SNEGSKA (reference sequence). CDR3 in amino acids: CSARAPGQGRYEQYF.

The rearrangement uses TRBV10-3 and TRBJ2-7; lacking DNA, the TRBD1 call made by TCRdb goes unchecked. Germline V gives CDR1 ENHRY, CDR2 SYGVKD. This CDR3 spans 16 amino acids. This CDR3 reads CAISDSGTGYSYEQYF.

V usage is TRBV29-1 and J usage is TRBJ2-2; there is no DNA to check the TCRdb D call of TRBD1. Germline V gene data show CDR1 as SQVTM and CDR2 as ANQGSEA. This CDR3 is built from 17 residues. This chain's CDR3 is CSVTTGTGGPNTGELFF.

The rearrangement links TRBV20-1 to TRBJ2-1; TCRdb lists TRBD2, though no DNA is available to test this call. The CDR3 covers 16 residues. Germline V gene sequence: CDR1 DFQATT, CDR2 SNEGSKA (reference sequence). The CDR3 sequence is CSASPLAGLTYNEQFF.

The chain employs TRBV30 and TRBJ2-1; without DNA, the TCRdb call of TRBD1 cannot be checked. There are 14 residues in the CDR3. Germline V gene data show CDR1 as GTSNPN and CDR2 as SVGIG (reference sequence). The CDR3 spells CAWRRQASYNEQFF.

This chain links TRBV7-6 with TRBJ2-1; TCRdb gives TRBD1 as the D gene, but with no DNA this cannot be confirmed. Germline V gene data show CDR1 as SGHVS and CDR2 as FNYEAQ. There are 19 residues in the CDR3. CDR3: CASSLGGDRYRPDYNEQFF. The full variable domain, in which reference TRBV7-6 and TRBJ2-1 provide the parts outside the CDR3, is GAGVSQSPRYKVTKRGQDVALRCDPISGHVSLYWYRQALGQGPEFLTYFNYEAQQDKSGLPNDRFSAERPEGSISTLTIQRTEQRDSAMYRCASSLGGDRYRPDYNEQFFGPGTRLTVL.

This CDR3 is CSVSGGMTSYEQYF. The V gene is TRBV29-1, the J gene TRBJ2-7; no DNA is available, so the TRBD1 call from TCRdb remains unchecked. CDR3 length: 14 amino acids. Germline V CDR1 and CDR2: SQVTM, ANQGSEA.

The rearrangement joins TRBV2 to TRBJ2-7; TCRdb proposes TRBD2, but this gene call is untestable without DNA. Germline values: CDR1 SNHLY, CDR2 FYNNEI. The CDR3 is 15 residues long. The CDR3 loop is CASSPGLAGVYEQYF. The entire variable domain, with the rest obtained from reference TRBV2 and TRBJ2-7, is as follows: EPEVTQTPSHQVTQMGQEVILRCVPISNHLYFYWYRQILGQKVEFLVSFYNNEISEKSEIFDDQFSVERPDGSNFTLKIRSTKLEDSAMYFCASSPGLAGVYEQYFGPGTRLTVT.

The rearrangement joins TRBV29-1 to TRBJ2-3; as DNA is missing, the TRBD2 call by TCRdb cannot be tested. The CDR3 contains 16 residues. Germline CDR1 reads SQVTM; CDR2 reads ANQGSEA. The CDR3 loop is CSVEVVGGPSPDTQYF.

The CDR3: CSARVPGDDEQFF. The chain carries TRBV20-1 and TRBJ2-1; TCRdb indicates TRBD2, and absent DNA this call remains unverified. This CDR3 has 13 amino acids. The V gene's germline CDR1 is DFQATT and CDR2 SNEGSKA (reference sequence).

The chain couples TRBV29-1 to TRBJ2-1; TCRdb selects TRBD1, and the lack of DNA leaves this call unchecked. This CDR3 is 14 amino acids long. Germline V gene lookup returns CDR1 SQVTM and CDR2 ANQGSEA. The CDR3 loop is CSVEGQGIYNEQFF.

This chain links TRBV29-1 with TRBJ2-1; TCRdb's D call of TRBD2 is untestable without DNA. The germline V gene has CDR1 SQVTM and CDR2 ANQGSEA. CDR3 length equals 11 residues. The CDR3: CSGETADEQFF.

The chain couples TRBV13 to TRBJ2-7; TCRdb calls TRBD1, which cannot be checked without DNA. CDR1 is PRHDT and CDR2 is FYEKMQ in the germline V gene (reference sequence). The CDR3 spans 14 residues. The CDR3 spells CASSLPGQGIEQYF.

This clonotype is called medium-sized based on its frequency. This chain joins TRBV7-2 and TRBJ2-7. The V gene's germline CDR1 is SGHTA and CDR2 FQGNSA. The CDR3 contains 13 residues. CDR3 sequence reads: CASSPSASHEQYF.

The genes are TRBV29-1 and TRBJ2-5; as DNA is missing, the TRBD1 call by TCRdb cannot be tested. The CDR3 totals 14 residues. CDR1 SQVTM and CDR2 ANQGSEA come from the germline V gene. The CDR3 region is CSVEVAGELETQYF. The full variable domain, in which reference TRBV29-1 and TRBJ2-5 provide the parts outside the CDR3, is SAVISQKPSRDICQRGTSLTIQCQVDSQVTMMFWYRQQPGQSLTLIATANQGSEATYESGFVIDKFPISRPNLTFSTLTVSNMSPEDSSIYLCSVEVAGELETQYFGPGTRLLVL.

The J gene is TRBJ2-1, the V gene TRBV13; TCRdb's D call, TRBD1, is unchecked because there is no DNA. This CDR3 has 14 amino acids. The germline CDR1 and CDR2 sequences are PRHDT and FYEKMQ (reference sequence). The CDR3 reads CASSPESSYNEQFF.

The gene calls are TRBV10-3 and TRBJ2-1. Germline CDR1 and CDR2: ENHRY and SYGVKD. The CDR3 sequence is 17 residues long. The CDR3 protein is CAISPYTVGTTYNEQFF.